Following are 20 T cell receptor beta chains from one sample sequenced in a study of T cells in Graves' hyperthyroidism and ophthalmopathy. Template material for amplifying TCR beta CDR3 regions consisted of RNA transcripts. With the HTBI primer set, the TCR CDR3 went through a first round of RT-PCR. Using its own MiXCR run on the multiplex PCR reads, TCRdb lists one record per CDR3 protein. The table lists about 560,000 distinct CDR3 sequences, 15% to 17% of them singletons, with 6.5% to 8% in the top ten. The material sequenced was blood. Receptors originate from a woman in her twenties or thirties with Graves' hyperthyroidism.

This clonotype was found a few times. One end of the junction is discordant with germline, which a read error may explain. The chain combines TRBV7-3 with TRBJ2-1; maybe TRBD2 (6 bases). Germline V gene lookup returns CDR1 SGHTA and CDR2 FQGTGA. The CDR3 is 17 residues long. CDR3: CASSLSPPGERGNQQFF. CDR3 bases: TGTGCCAGCAGCTTAAGTCCTCCGGGGGAGAGGGGCAATCAGCAGTTCTTC.

This clonotype has just a few counts. The J gene is TRBJ2-1, the V gene TRBV24-1, with 13 bases that match TRBD2. This CDR3 contains 17 residues. Germline V gene lookup returns CDR1 KGHDR and CDR2 SFDVKD. V was clipped by 1 base and J by 10 bases; unmatched bases: 9. In nucleotides, the CDR3 is TGTGCCACCAGTGATTTTTCCCTGACTAGCGGGAGGCACGAGCAGTTCTTC. Translating it yields CATSDFSLTSGRHEQFF.

This clonotype has only a few counts. The V call is TRBV20-1, the J call TRBJ2-6; possibly TRBD1 for D (6 bases). V lost 2 bases, J lost 0 bases, and 11 bases lay in between. This CDR3 region has 16 residues. The germline gives CDR1 DFQATT, CDR2 SNEGSKA (reference sequence). The CDR3 DNA sequence: TGCAGTGCTAGATCTACAGGGAACTCTGGGGCCAACGTCCTGACTTTC. Encoded protein: CSARSTGNSGANVLTF.

This clonotype has at least ten counts. The chain is built from TRBV11-2 and TRBJ2-2; TRBD1 matches 7 bases. With 2 bases clipped from V and 6 bases from J, the junction kept 12 bases outside the gene matches. Germline V lookup: CDR1 SGHAT, CDR2 FQNNGV. This CDR3 region has 17 residues. The CDR3 DNA follows: TGTGCCAGCAGCTTAATCGGGCAGGGGGTCTGGCCCGGGGAGCTGTTTTTT. It specifies CASSLIGQGVWPGELFF. Complete variable domain (other parts from reference TRBV11-2 and TRBJ2-2): EAGVAQSPRYKIIEKRQSVAFWCNPISGHATLYWYQQILGQGPKLLIQFQNNGVVDDSQLPKDRFSAERLKGVDSTLKIQPAKLEDSAVYLCASSLIGQGVWPGELFFGEGSRLTVL.

The genes are TRBV6-6 and TRBJ2-1; 8 nucleotides match TRBD2. Germline-derived CDR1 and CDR2 are MNHNY and SVGAGI (reference sequence). There are 19 residues in the CDR3. The V gene end was trimmed by 2 bases and the J gene end by 4 bases; junction bases not matched to a gene: 16. CDR3 DNA: TGTGCCAGCAGTTACCACCGCGTTGGGACTAGAGGGGGGTACAATGAGCAGTTCTTC. It is translated as CASSYHRVGTRGGYNEQFF.

This clonotype has just a few counts. The rearrangement links TRBV7-9 to TRBJ2-5; D uncertain. Germline V gene sequence: CDR1 SEHNR, CDR2 FQNEAQ (reference sequence). The V gene lost 6 bases and the J gene lost 2 bases, with 10 bases spanning the gap. The CDR3 loop spans 13 amino acids. CDR3 sequence reads: CASSHPTQETQYF. The CDR3 coding sequence is TGTGCCAGCAGTCACCCTACGCAAGAGACCCAGTACTTC.

This clonotype came up many times. J is TRBJ2-7 and V is TRBV6-5, with D possibly being TRBD2 (7 bases). This CDR3 comprises 16 residues. Germline CDR1 is MNHEY and CDR2 is SVGAGI. V lost 2 bases and J 4 bases, leaving 18 bases between the germline ends. In nucleotides, the CDR3 is TGTGCCAGCAGTTACGGGGGGGCGGGGTACGCATACGAGCAGTACTTC. It yields the protein CASSYGGAGYAYEQYF.

This clonotype came up many times. The genes are TRBV27 and TRBJ1-1; a possible D gene is TRBD1 (6 bases). V was trimmed by 4 bases and J by 1 base, leaving 10 bases between them. The length of the CDR3 is 14 residues. The germline CDR1 and CDR2 sequences are MNHEY and SMNVEV (reference sequence). As DNA, the CDR3 is TGTGCCAGCAGTTCTGGACAGTCGAACACTGAAGCTTTCTTT. Protein sequence: CASSSGQSNTEAFF.

This clonotype was picked up many times. The rearrangement joins TRBV7-3 to TRBJ2-1; a possible D gene is TRBD1 (7 bases). The length of the CDR3 is 14 residues. Germline assignment: CDR1 SGHTA and CDR2 FQGTGA. The ends were cut back, 1 base at V and 10 bases at J, with 14 bases in the middle. DNA of the CDR3: TGTGCCAGCAGCTTAATCCAGGGGGGCAGGGAGCAGTTCTTC. This encodes CASSLIQGGREQFF.

This chain joins TRBV4-1 and TRBJ2-2, with 14 bases fitting TRBD2. CDR3 size: 18 residues. The trim removed 4 bases at V and 5 bases at J, leaving 9 bases unmatched. From germline, CDR1 is MGHRA and CDR2 YSYEKL. The CDR3 loop reads CASSLRGLAGVLTGELFF. In DNA form, the CDR3 reads TGCGCCAGCAGCCTCAGGGGACTAGCGGGAGTATTGACCGGGGAGCTGTTTTTT.

This clonotype was detected only a few times. The V and J genes are TRBV19 and TRBJ2-3, with D possibly being TRBD1 or TRBD2 (5 bases each). The CDR3 spans 14 residues. Trimming took 6 bases from V and 0 from J, leaving 10 bases between them. Germline CDR1 reads LNHDA; CDR2 reads SQIVND (reference sequence). The CDR3 loop reads CASRRDQSTDTQYF. The DNA for the CDR3 is TGTGCCAGTAGACGGGACCAAAGCACAGATACGCAGTATTTT.

This clonotype was counted a few times. This chain connects TRBV28 to TRBJ1-3, with D maybe TRBD1 (5 bases). Trimming left V 6 bases short and J 1 base short, with 13 bases between. There are 15 residues in the CDR3. Per the germline V gene, CDR1 is MDHEN and CDR2 is SYDVKM. In nucleotides, the CDR3 is TGTGCCAGCAGACACCGGGACCTTTCTGGAAACACCATATATTTT. This encodes CASRHRDLSGNTIYF.

This clonotype appeared many times. The chain carries TRBV4-3 and TRBJ2-2; TRBD2 aligns across 8 bases. The CDR3 totals 17 residues. Germline V lookup: CDR1 LGHNA, CDR2 YSLEER. V was clipped by 2 bases and J by 0 bases; unmatched bases: 5. As DNA, the CDR3 is TGCGCCAGCAGCCAACATAGCGGGGTCGCGAACACCGGGGAGCTGTTTTTT. Translation: CASSQHSGVANTGELFF.

The V gene is TRBV15, the J gene TRBJ2-1; possible D gene TRBD1, 6 bases. Germline V CDR1 and CDR2: LNHNV, YYDKDF (reference sequence). Deletions cut 4 bases from V and 3 bases from J, with 13 bases between. The CDR3 runs to 15 residues. CDR3 protein: CATSKGQIYYNEQFF. CDR3 DNA: TGTGCCACCAGCAAGGGACAAATATACTACAATGAGCAGTTCTTC.

This clonotype was counted many times. The CDR3 sequence is CASSLVLAGSTQQYF. CDR3 nucleotide sequence: TGTGCCAGCAGCTTAGTTCTGGCAGGGTCTACGCAGCAGTACTTC. The chain employs TRBV13 and TRBJ2-7, with D perhaps TRBD1 (5 bases). CDR1 PRHDT and CDR2 FYEKMQ come from the germline V gene (reference sequence). Trimming removed 1 base from V and 8 bases from J, with 18 bases in between. The CDR3 has 15 amino acids.

V usage is TRBV6-1 and J usage is TRBJ2-7; D may match TRBD1 or TRBD2 (5 bases each). The V gene lost 9 bases and the J gene lost 1 base, with 16 bases spanning the gap. CDR1 is MNHNS and CDR2 is SASEGT in the germline V gene. There are 14 residues in the CDR3. The CDR3 DNA reads TGTGCCAGTCGAAGTATGGGGGTGTCCTACGAGCAGTACTTC. Translation: CASRSMGVSYEQYF.

This clonotype has a count of ten or more. This CDR3 reads CASSILTDTQYF. The CDR3 DNA is TGTGCCAGCAGCATCCTAACAGATACGCAGTATTTT. The chain employs TRBV7-6 and TRBJ2-3; D is uncertain. CDR3 size: 12 residues. CDR1 and CDR2 from the germline V gene are SGHVS and FNYEAQ. Between the trimmed V and J ends, which lost 5 bases and 3 bases, there was a span of 6 bases.

The chain uses TRBV28 and TRBJ2-5; D uncertain. This CDR3 contains 13 residues. V shed 3 bases and J shed 5 bases, with 10 bases lying between them. CDR1 and CDR2 from the germline V gene are MDHEN and SYDVKM. CDR3 amino acids: CASSFPVPETQYF. In nucleotides, the CDR3 is TGTGCCAGCAGTTTCCCGGTACCGGAGACCCAGTACTTC. The variable domain in full, completed from reference TRBV28 and TRBJ2-5, reads DVKVTQSSRYLVKRTGEKVFLECVQDMDHENMFWYRQDPGLGLRLIYFSYDVKMKEKGDIPEGYSVSREKKERFSLILESASTNQTSMYLCASSFPVPETQYFGPGTRLLVL.

In its sample, this clonotype was seen a few times. The chain is built from TRBV12-3 or TRBV12-4 and TRBJ2-1; 11 nucleotides line up with TRBD2. The length of the CDR3 is 16 residues. V lost 7 bases to trimming and J lost 3 bases; unmatched junction nucleotides: 8. Written as DNA, the CDR3 is TGTGCCAGCATTATTGGACTAGCGGGCCTCTACAATGAGCAGTTCTTC. Amino acids: CASIIGLAGLYNEQFF.

Ten or more counts support this clonotype. J is TRBJ1-1 and V is TRBV28; D not certain. Trimming shortened V by 5 bases and J by 2 bases, and 9 bases separated the two germline ends. The CDR3 contains 13 residues. CDR1 is MDHEN and CDR2 is SYDVKM in the germline V gene. The CDR3 is CASSRGINTEAFF. In nucleotides, the CDR3 is TGTGCCAGCAGTAGAGGGATAAACACTGAAGCTTTCTTT.